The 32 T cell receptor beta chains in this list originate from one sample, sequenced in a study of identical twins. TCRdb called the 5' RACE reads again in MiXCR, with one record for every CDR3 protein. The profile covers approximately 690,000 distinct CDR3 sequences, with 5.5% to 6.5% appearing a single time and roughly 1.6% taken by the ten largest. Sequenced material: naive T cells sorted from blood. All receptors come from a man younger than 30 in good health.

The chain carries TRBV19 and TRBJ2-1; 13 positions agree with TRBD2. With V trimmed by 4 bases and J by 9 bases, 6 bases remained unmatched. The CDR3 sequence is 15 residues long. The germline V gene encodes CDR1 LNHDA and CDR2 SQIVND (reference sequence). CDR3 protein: CASSRGLAGDGEQFF. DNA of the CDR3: TGTGCCAGTAGTAGAGGACTAGCGGGAGATGGTGAGCAGTTCTTC. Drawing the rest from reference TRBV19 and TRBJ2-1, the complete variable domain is DGGITQSPKYLFRKEGQNVTLSCEQNLNHDAMYWYRQDPGQGLRLIYYSQIVNDFQKGDIAEGYSVSREKKESFPLTVTSAQKNPTAFYLCASSRGLAGDGEQFFGPGTRLTVL.

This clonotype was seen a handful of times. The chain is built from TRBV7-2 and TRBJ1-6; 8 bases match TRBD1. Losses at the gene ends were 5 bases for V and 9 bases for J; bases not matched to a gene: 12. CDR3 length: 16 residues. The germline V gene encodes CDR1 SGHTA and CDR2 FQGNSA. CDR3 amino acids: CASSALTGVRGSPLHF. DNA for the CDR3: TGTGCCAGCAGCGCCCTGACAGGGGTACGAGGTTCACCCCTCCACTTT.

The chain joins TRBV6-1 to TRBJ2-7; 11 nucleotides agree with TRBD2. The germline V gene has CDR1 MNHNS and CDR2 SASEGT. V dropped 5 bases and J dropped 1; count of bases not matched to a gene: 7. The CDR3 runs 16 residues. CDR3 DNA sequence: TGTGCCAGCAGTCGTGGATCTAGCGGGGGGTCCTACGAGCAGTACGTC. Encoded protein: CASSRGSSGGSYEQYV.

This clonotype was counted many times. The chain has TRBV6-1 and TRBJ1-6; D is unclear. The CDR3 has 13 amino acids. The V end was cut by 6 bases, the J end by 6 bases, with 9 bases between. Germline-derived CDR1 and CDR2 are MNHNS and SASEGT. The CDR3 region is CASRPIFNSPLHF. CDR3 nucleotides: TGTGCCAGCAGACCAATATTTAATTCACCCCTCCACTTT.

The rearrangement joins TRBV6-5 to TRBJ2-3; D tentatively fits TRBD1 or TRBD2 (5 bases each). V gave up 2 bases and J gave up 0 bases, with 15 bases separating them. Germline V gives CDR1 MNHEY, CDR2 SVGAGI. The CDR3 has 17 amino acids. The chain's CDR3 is CASSYGSGDLSTDTQYF. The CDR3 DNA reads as TGTGCCAGCAGTTACGGATCTGGGGACCTAAGCACAGATACGCAGTATTTT.

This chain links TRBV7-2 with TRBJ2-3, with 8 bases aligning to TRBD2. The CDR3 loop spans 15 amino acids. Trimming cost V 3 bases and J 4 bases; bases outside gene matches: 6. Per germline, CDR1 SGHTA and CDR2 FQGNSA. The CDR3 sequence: CASSFGTSFADTQYF. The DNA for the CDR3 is TGTGCCAGCAGCTTTGGGACTAGTTTCGCAGATACGCAGTATTTT.

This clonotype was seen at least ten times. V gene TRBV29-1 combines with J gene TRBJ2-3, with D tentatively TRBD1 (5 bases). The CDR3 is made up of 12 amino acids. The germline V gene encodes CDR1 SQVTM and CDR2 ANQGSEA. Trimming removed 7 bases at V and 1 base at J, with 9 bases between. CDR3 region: CSGTRRTDTQYF. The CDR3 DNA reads TGCAGCGGGACACGACGCACAGATACGCAGTATTTT.

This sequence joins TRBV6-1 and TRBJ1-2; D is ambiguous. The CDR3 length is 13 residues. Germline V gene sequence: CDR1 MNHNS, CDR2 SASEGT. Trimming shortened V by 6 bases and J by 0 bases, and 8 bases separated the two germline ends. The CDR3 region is CASRVSSNYGYTF. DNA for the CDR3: TGTGCCAGCAGGGTGTCATCTAACTATGGCTACACCTTC.

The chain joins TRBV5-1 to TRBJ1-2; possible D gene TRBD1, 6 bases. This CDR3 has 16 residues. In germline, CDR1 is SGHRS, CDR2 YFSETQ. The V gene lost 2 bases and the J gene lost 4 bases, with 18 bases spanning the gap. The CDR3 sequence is CASSFQASTGLYGYTF. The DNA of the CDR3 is TGCGCCAGCAGCTTCCAGGCCTCGACAGGACTCTATGGCTACACCTTC.

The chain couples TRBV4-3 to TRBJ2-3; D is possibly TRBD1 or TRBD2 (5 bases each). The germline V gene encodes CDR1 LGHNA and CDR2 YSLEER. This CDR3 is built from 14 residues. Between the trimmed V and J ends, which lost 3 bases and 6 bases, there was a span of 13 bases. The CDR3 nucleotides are TGCGCCAGCAGCCAGGGACGATGGGCGGATACGCAGTATTTT. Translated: CASSQGRWADTQYF.

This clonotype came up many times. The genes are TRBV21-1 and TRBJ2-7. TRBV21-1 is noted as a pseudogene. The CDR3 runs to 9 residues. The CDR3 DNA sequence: TGTGCCACTGACCAATTCGAGTACGTC. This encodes CATDQFEYV.

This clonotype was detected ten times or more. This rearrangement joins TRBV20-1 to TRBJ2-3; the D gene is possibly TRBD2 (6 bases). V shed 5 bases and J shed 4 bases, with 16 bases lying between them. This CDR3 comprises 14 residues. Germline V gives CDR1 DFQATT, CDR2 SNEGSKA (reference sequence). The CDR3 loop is CSAGALGSADTQYF. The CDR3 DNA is TGCAGTGCTGGGGCCCTCGGGAGCGCAGATACGCAGTATTTT.

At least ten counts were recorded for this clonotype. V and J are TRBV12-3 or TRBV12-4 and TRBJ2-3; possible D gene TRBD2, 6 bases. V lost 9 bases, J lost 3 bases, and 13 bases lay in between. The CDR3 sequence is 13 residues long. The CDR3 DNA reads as TGTGCCAGTGCGGAGGGCCGGACAGATACGCAGTATTTT. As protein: CASAEGRTDTQYF.

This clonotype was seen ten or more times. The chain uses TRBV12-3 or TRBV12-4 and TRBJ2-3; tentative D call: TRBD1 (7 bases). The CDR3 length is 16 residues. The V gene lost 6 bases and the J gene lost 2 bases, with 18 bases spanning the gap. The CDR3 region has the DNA TGTGCCAGCAGGGCCTTAGGAGGGGGCGACACAGATACGCAGTATTTT. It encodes CASRALGGGDTDTQYF.

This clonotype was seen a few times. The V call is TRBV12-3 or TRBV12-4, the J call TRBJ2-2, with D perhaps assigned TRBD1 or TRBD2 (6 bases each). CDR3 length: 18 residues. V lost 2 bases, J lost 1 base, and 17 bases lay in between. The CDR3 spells CASSLHPGGGMNTGELFF. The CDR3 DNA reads TGTGCCAGCAGTTTACATCCCGGAGGGGGGATGAACACCGGGGAGCTGTTTTTT.

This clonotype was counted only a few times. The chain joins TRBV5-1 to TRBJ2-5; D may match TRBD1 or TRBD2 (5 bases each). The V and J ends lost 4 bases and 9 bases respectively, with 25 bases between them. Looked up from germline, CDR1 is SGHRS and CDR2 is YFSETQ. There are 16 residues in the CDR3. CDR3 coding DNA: TGCGCCAGCAGCCCCCGGGGTAGCGAGGGGATTGTGGCCCAGTACTTC. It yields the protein CASSPRGSEGIVAQYF. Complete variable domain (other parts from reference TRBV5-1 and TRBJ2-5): KAGVTQTPRYLIKTRGQQVTLSCSPISGHRSVSWYQQTPGQGLQFLFEYFSETQRNKGNFPGRFSGRQFSNSRSEMNVSTLELGDSALYLCASSPRGSEGIVAQYFGPGTRLLVL.

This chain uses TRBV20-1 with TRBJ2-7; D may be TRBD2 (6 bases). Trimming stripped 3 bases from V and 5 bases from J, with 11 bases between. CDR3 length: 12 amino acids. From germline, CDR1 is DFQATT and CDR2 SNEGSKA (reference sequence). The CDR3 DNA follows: TGCAGTGCTAGCGGGAGTTCCCACGAGCAGTACTTC. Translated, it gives CSASGSSHEQYF.

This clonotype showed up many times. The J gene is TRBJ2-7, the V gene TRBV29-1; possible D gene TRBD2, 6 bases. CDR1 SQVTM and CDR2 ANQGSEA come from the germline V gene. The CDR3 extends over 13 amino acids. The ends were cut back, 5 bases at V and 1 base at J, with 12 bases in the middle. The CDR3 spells CSVLAESSYEQYF. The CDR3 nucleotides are TGCAGCGTTTTAGCGGAGTCATCCTACGAGCAGTACTTC.

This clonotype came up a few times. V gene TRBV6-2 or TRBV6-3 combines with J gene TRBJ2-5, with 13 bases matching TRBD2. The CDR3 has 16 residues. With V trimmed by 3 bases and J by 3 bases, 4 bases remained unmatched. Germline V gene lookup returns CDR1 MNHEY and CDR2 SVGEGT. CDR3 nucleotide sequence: TGTGCCAGCAGTTATATTGGGACTAGCGGGGAAGAGACCCAGTACTTC. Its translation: CASSYIGTSGEETQYF.

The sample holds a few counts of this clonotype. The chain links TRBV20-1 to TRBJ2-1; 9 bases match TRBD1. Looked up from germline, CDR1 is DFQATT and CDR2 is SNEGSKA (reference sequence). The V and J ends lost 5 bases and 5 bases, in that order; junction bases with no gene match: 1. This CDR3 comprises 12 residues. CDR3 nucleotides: TGCAGTGCTTGGACAGGGGACAATGAGCAGTTCTTC. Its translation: CSAWTGDNEQFF.

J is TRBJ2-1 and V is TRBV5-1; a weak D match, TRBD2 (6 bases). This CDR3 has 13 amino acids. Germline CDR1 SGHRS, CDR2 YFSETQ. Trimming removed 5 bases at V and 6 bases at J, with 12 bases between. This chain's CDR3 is CASRLTAGNEQFF. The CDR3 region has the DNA TGCGCCAGCAGACTAACAGCGGGCAATGAGCAGTTCTTC.

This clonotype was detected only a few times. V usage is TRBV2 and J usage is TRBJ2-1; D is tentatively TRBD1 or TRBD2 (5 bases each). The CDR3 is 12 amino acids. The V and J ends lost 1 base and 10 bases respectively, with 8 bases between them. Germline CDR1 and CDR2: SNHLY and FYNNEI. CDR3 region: CASSEGGREQFF. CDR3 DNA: TGTGCCAGCAGTGAAGGGGGGAGAGAGCAGTTCTTC.

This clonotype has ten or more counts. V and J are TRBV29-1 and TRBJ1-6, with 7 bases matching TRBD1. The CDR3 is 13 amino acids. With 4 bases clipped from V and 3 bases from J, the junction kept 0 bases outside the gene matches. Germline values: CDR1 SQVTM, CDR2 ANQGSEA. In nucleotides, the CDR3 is TGCAGCGTTGGGACAGGCTATAATTCACCCCTCCACTTT. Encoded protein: CSVGTGYNSPLHF.

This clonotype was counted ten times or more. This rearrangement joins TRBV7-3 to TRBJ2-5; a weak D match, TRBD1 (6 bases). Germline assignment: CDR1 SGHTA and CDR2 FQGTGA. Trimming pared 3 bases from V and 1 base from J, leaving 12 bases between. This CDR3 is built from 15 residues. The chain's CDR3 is CASSFSDSSQETQYF. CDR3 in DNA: TGTGCCAGCAGCTTTTCGGACAGCTCCCAAGAGACCCAGTACTTC.

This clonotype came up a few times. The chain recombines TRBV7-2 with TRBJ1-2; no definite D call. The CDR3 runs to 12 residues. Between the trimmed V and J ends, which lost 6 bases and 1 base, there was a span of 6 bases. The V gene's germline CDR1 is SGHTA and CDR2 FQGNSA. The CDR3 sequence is CASRSDNYGYTF. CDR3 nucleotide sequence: TGTGCCAGCAGAAGTGATAACTATGGCTACACCTTC.

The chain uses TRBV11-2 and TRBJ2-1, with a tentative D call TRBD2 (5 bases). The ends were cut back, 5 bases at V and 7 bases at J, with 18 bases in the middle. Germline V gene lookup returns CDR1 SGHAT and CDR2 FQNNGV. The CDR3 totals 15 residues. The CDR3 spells CASSPGLDIGNEQFF. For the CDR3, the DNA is TGTGCCAGCAGCCCTGGACTCGACATTGGGAATGAGCAGTTCTTC.

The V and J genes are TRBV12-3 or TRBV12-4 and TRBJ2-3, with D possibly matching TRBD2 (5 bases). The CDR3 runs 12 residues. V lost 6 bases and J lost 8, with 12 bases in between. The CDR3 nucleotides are TGTGCCAGCAGCCGACTCGGACTTACGCAGTATTTT. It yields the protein CASSRLGLTQYF.

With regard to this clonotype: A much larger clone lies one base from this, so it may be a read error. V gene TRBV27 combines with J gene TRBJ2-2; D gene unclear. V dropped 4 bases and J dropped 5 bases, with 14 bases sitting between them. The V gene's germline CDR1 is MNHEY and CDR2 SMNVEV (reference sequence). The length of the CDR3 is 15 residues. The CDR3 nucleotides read TGTGCCAGCAGTTCCTCCTCCTCATGGACCGGGGAGCTGTTTTTT. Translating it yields CASSSSSSWTGELFF.

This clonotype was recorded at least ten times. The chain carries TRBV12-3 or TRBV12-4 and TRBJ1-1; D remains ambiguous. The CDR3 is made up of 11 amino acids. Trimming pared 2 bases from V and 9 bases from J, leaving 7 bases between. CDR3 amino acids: CASSLSPQAFF. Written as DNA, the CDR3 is TGTGCCAGCAGTTTATCCCCGCAAGCTTTCTTT.

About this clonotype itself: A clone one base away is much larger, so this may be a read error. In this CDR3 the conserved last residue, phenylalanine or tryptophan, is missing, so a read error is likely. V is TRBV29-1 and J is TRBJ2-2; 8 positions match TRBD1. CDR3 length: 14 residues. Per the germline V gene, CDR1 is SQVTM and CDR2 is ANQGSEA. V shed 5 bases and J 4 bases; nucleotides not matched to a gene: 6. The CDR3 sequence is CSVLTGEVTGELFY. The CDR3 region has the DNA TGCAGCGTTTTGACAGGGGAAGTCACCGGGGAGCTGTTTTAT.

CDR3 DNA sequence: TGCAGTGCTAGACCACCAGGACTAGCGGGAGTAGGAGGGTACACCGGGGAGCTGTTTTTT. It codes for CSARPPGLAGVGGYTGELFF. The chain uses TRBV20-1 and TRBJ2-2, with 13 bases fitting TRBD2. With 2 bases clipped from V and 3 bases from J, the junction kept 15 bases outside the gene matches. Germline values: CDR1 DFQATT, CDR2 SNEGSKA (reference sequence). The CDR3 is made up of 20 amino acids.

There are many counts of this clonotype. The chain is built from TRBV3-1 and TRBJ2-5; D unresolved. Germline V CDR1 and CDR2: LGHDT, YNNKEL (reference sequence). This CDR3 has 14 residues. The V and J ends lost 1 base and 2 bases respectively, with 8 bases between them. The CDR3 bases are TGTGCCAGCAGCCAAGTCGGAGAGCAAGAGACCCAGTACTTC. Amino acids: CASSQVGEQETQYF.